This TCR beta chain was found in a study of blood T cell repertoires in COVID-19. The CDR3 is 14 amino acids. Per the germline V gene, CDR1 is SNHLY and CDR2 is FYNNEI. Trimming removed 6 bases from V and 0 bases from J, with 11 bases in between. As processed by the authors: It was from reference gene primer amplification that nucleated cell counts were estimated. The repertoire was sequenced with immunoSEQ multiplex PCR; TCRdb's copy has only in-frame clones and lacks some. The V and J calls and the clone size are those of that table, but D and trimming were determined from the DNA. The data contain tens of thousands of clones, 70% to 85% of them seen just once; the ten biggest clones take up about 14%.

This clonotype was obtained from a human donor in a cohort sampled during active COVID-19. The gene calls are TRBV2 and TRBJ1-1; D perhaps matches TRBD1 (5 bases). Sequenced: peripheral blood. The CDR3 loop reads CASRSEGLNTEAFF. Here the CDR3 DNA reads TGTGCCAGCAGGTCGGAGGGGTTGAACACTGAAGCTTTCTTT.